These T cell receptor beta chains were read from a single sample in a study of T cells in Graves' hyperthyroidism and ophthalmopathy. From the multiplex PCR reads, TCRdb called clonotypes with MiXCR, one entry per CDR3 protein. The table has some 570,000 distinct CDR3 sequences, more than 13% seen once; the top ten hold roughly 7%. Source material: blood. The receptor set was obtained from a woman younger than 30 with Graves' ophthalmopathy. CDR3s include the opening cysteine and the closing phenylalanine or tryptophan. Fields, in order: V gene, D gene, clone size, J gene, CDR3 protein, CDR3 DNA. D genes are given only for firm matches. Clone size is shown for a subset of rows, as once, few, many or a class of expanded clone.

TRBV13	.	.	TRBJ1-4	CASSLEGLVNEKLFF	TGTGCCAGCAGCTTAGAGGGACTAGTAAATGAAAAACTGTTTTTT
TRBV19	.	few	TRBJ2-2	CASSMRAGTGELFF	TGTGCCAGTAGTATGAGGGCCGGGACCGGGGAGCTGTTTTTT
TRBV6-1	.	many	TRBJ2-1	CASSEQGRPYNEQFF	TGTGCCAGCAGTGAACAGGGACGTCCCTACAATGAGCAGTTCTTC
TRBV7-2	TRBD1	many	TRBJ2-7	CASSDARGYEQYF	TGTGCCAGCAGCGATGCCAGGGGGTACGAGCAGTACTTC
TRBV11-2	TRBD2	many	TRBJ2-7	CASSSTRGTSGREQYF	TGTGCCAGCAGCTCGACCCGCGGGACTAGCGGGAGGGAGCAGTACTTC
TRBV5-8	TRBD1	.	TRBJ1-3	CASSSGGAGNTIYF	TGTGCCAGCAGCTCAGGGGGAGCCGGAAACACCATATATTTT
TRBV19	.	.	TRBJ2-7	CASSTGAPLYEQYF	TGTGCCAGTAGTACAGGGGCTCCACTATACGAGCAGTACTTC
TRBV20-1	TRBD1	many	TRBJ2-1	CSGRGLPGEQFF	TGCAGTGGCAGGGGGCTACCAGGTGAGCAGTTCTTC
TRBV6-5	.	many	TRBJ2-1	CASSYETRANEQFF	TGTGCCAGCAGTTATGAGACTAGGGCCAATGAGCAGTTCTTC
TRBV7-9	.	many	TRBJ2-5	CASSDTGTQYF	TGTGCCAGCAGTGACACGGGGACCCAGTACTTC
TRBV20-1	TRBD1	many	TRBJ2-5	CSAALDRAPRETQYF	TGCAGTGCTGCGCTTGACAGGGCCCCCCGAGAGACCCAGTACTTC
TRBV4-1	.	many	TRBJ2-5	CASSQEWRPQETQYF	TGCGCCAGCAGCCAAGAATGGCGGCCCCAAGAGACCCAGTACTTC
TRBV6-6	.	many	TRBJ1-1	CASSYSPRNTEAFF	TGTGCCAGCAGTTACTCACCCAGGAACACTGAAGCTTTCTTT
TRBV28	.	many	TRBJ1-5	CASSFLRTFGPTPQHF	TGTGCCAGCAGTTTTCTTCGGACCTTCGGACCTACGCCCCAGCATTTT
TRBV5-1	.	few	TRBJ2-2	CASSPSIIRSGELFF	TGCGCCAGCAGCCCATCAATTATCCGGTCCGGGGAGCTGTTTTTT
TRBV5-1	TRBD2	many	TRBJ2-3	CASSLERGITDTQYF	TGCGCCAGCAGCTTGGAGCGGGGCATCACAGATACGCAGTATTTT
TRBV19	.	many	TRBJ2-3	CASSIVRGTASSTDTQYF	TGTGCCAGTAGTATTGTCCGGGGGACTGCCTCTAGCACAGATACGCAGTATTTT
TRBV7-9	.	.	TRBJ2-7	CARTHSQVTSYEQYF	TGTGCCAGGACCCACTCCCAGGTGACATCCTACGAGCAGTACTTC
TRBV28	.	many	TRBJ1-2	CASSLSTNSYGYTF	TGTGCCAGCAGTTTATCGACCAATAGCTATGGCTACACCTTC
TRBV28	.	many	TRBJ1-1	CASSFGVEAFF	TGTGCCAGCAGTTTCGGAGTAGAAGCTTTCTTT
TRBV7-9	TRBD2	few	TRBJ2-3	CASSPPGRESGDTQYF	TGTGCCAGCAGCCCCCCCGGGCGGGAGTCAGGTGATACGCAGTATTTT
TRBV12-3/TRBV12-4	TRBD1	many	TRBJ1-4	CASSPWTGANEKLFF	TGTGCCAGCAGCCCATGGACAGGGGCTAATGAAAAACTGTTTTTT